The clone carrying this T cell receptor (beta chain) was picked up one time. These data belong to a study of OX40 agonist ivuxolimab in advanced cancers. The assay was immunoSEQ multiplex PCR, and TCRdb's table has in-frame clones only and misses some. The sample consists of 60,000 to 95,000 clones, over 85% of them appearing once. The CDR3 runs 15 residues. V was shortened by 6 bases and J by 4 bases, with 15 bases between the two germline ends. CDR1 and CDR2 from the germline V gene are MNHEY and SMNVEV (reference sequence). This sample comprised CD4+ or CD8+ T cells sorted from blood, obtained in a trial of the OX40 agonist ivuxolimab. The gene calls are TRBV27 and TRBJ1-4; D remains ambiguous. This receptor was obtained from an adult with an advanced solid tumor such as melanoma, head and neck, liver or kidney cancer. As DNA, the CDR3 is TGTGCCAGCAGACCGCCGGGGTCCTATAATGAAAAACTGTTTTTT. This gives the protein CASRPPGSYNEKLFF.